This T cell receptor (beta chain) was found in a study of T cell responses to AZD1222 COVID-19 vaccine (dated by TCRdb to about 2021). Context from the whole study: Because spike-specific TCR depth and breadth did not differ between the two schedules, AZD1222 recipients who got a second dose at roughly 4 weeks were pooled with those who got a second dose at roughly 12 weeks. TCR sequencing was performed for 233 trial participants, of whom some 200 were given two doses of AZD1222 and around 25 were given two doses of MenACWY control vaccine. Trial participants were enrolled by age into subgroups of 18-55, 56-69 and 70-plus years, and about 150, 27 and 61 TCR-sequenced participants, respectively, were included in these subgroups.

The CDR3 has 15 amino acids, counting the end cysteine and phenylalanine. Only the CDR3 portion is preserved as DNA: 45 bases, with reading frame beginning at the first base. The germline V gene encodes CDR1 SGHNT and CDR2 YYREEE (reference sequence). Compared with germline, V lacks 4 bases and J lacks 4 bases; bases without a gene match: 7. The CDR3 regions of human TCRbeta chains were subjected to immunosequencing. The authors' pipeline ran thus. Repertoire TCRs were matched against a reference library of SARS-CoV-2-specific TCRs generated with the MIRA antigen-specificity platform. Breadth was defined as the fraction of unique TCRs that were SARS-CoV-2-associated, and depth was defined as the fraction of total T cells that were SARS-CoV-2-associated. Each spike-specific TCR was assigned to its reactive spike region and to a CD4 or CD8 class using the MIRA data. Log10-transformed breadth and depth values were compared by one-way ANOVA with Sidak's multiple comparisons tests. TCRdb carries this immuneACCESS record with in-frame sequences only. Its versions omit some clonotypes, under half of them owing to an unresolved V gene in the studies checked, with the rest unexplained. From that table come the V and J calls and clone size; the DNA was used to work out D and trimming. The sample yields 150,000 or so clones; more than 90% were counted once. The ten biggest clones cover 4% to 5.5% of the sample.

As to this clone: It has no known antigen specificity. No qualities accompany the bases; no much larger clone lies one base away.

General study outcomes and caveats: Conclusions about previously exposed vaccinees were limited because only six AZD1222 recipients were SARS-CoV-2 seropositive at baseline. Because no day 14 peak-response samples were available, repertoires were characterized only after the peak T cell response. The whole spike protein was spanned by vaccine-associated CD4 TCRs, and dominant responses were seen in regions 160-218 and 743-854. The 56-69-year group was small, and its depth increase did not reach significance, likely because of low power. After two AZD1222 doses, both the breadth and the depth of spike-specific TCRs were significantly higher than at day 0 and than in MenACWY recipients. Participants were mostly white British and included more females than males, and it was suggested by the authors that clonal diversity may have been underestimated. Nearly half of unique spike-specific TCRs reportedly recognized epitopes outside regions mutated in the B.1.351 and B.1.1.7 variants.

Sample time point, as interpreted from the label and publication: baseline before first vaccination. Samples from vaccinated people were obtained from the UK trials COV001 and COV002, which included a single-blind randomized controlled phase 2/3 trial of AZD1222 (ChAdOx1 nCoV-19) in healthy adults. For TCRbeta chain sequencing, PBMC samples were collected from trial participants at day 0 and at day 28 after the second dose. This specimen consisted of peripheral blood, obtained on day 0 of AZD1222 vaccination. The V and J segments used are TRBV5-4 and TRBJ2-3, with TRBD1 identical over 9 junction bases. The receptor was derived from an adult in good health. CDR3 sequence: CASSTRQGVADTQYF. At the DNA level, the sequence is TGTGCCAGCAGCACCCGACAGGGGGTGGCAGATACGCAGTATTTT.